One and the same sample provided the 17 T cell receptor beta chains below, sequenced in a study of cytomegalovirus exposure and HLA in healthy donors (dated by TCRdb to between 2016 and 2019). Library method: the immunoSEQ multiplex PCR assay. For the multiplex PCR, a mixture combining 60 forward primers for TCR Vbeta segments and 13 reverse primers for TCR Jbeta segments was used. The table comes from immuneACCESS by way of TCRdb, which keeps in-frame sequences with V and J called. Part of the clones is missing from these tables; in studies checked, under half for an unresolved V gene and the rest for unknown reasons. In this sample the table shows about 110,000 clones, 80% to 85% of which occur a single time. Roughly a fifth of the sample is held by the ten biggest clonotypes. Sample: PBMCs. The receptor set was obtained from a man younger than 45 in good health and CMV-seropositive.

V gene TRBV10-3 combines with J gene TRBJ1-1, with TRBD1 matching 7 bases. V trimming: 4 bases; J trimming: 4 bases; junction bases outside the gene matches: 3. This CDR3 contains 13 residues. Per germline, CDR1 ENHRY and CDR2 SYGVKD. This CDR3 reads CAISGQGSTEAFF. CDR3 coding DNA: TGTGCCATCAGTGGACAGGGATCCACTGAAGCTTTCTTT.

In DNA, the CDR3 is TGTGCCAGAAGCCCGAGGGACAGGGCCTCCTACGAGCAGTACTTC. This gives the protein CARSPRDRASYEQYF. This sequence joins TRBV5-3 and TRBJ2-7; TRBD1 matches at 9 bases. TRBV5-3 is placed among ORFs of uncertain function. V trimming: 4 bases; J trimming: 0 bases; junction bases outside the gene matches: 5. The CDR3 is 15 residues long.

The rearrangement uses TRBV10-2 and TRBJ2-1, with 7 bases matching TRBD2. This CDR3 is 15 amino acids long. Per germline, CDR1 WSHSY and CDR2 SAAADI. V lost 6 bases to trimming and J lost 2 bases; unmatched junction nucleotides: 7. The CDR3: CASSKGGGAYNEQFF. The CDR3 DNA sequence: TGCGCCAGCAGCAAGGGTGGGGGGGCCTACAATGAGCAGTTCTTC.

The chain has TRBV7-6 and TRBJ2-5, with D perhaps TRBD2 (5 bases). Germline CDR1 is SGHVS and CDR2 is FNYEAQ. The CDR3 is 11 residues long. The germline V and J ends were trimmed by 11 bases and 5 bases, with 12 bases remaining between them. This chain's CDR3 is CASGFRETQYF. DNA for the CDR3: TGTGCCTCGGGGTTCAGGGAGACCCAGTACTTC.

The DNA for the CDR3 is TGTGCCAGCAGCTTGAGGGCAGGGGCTACTAAGAACACTGAAGCTTTCTTT. Its protein is CASSLRAGATKNTEAFF. This chain connects TRBV11-2 to TRBJ1-1, with a weak D call TRBD1 (6 bases). Trimming shortened V by 3 bases and J by 1 base, and 18 bases separated the two germline ends. Germline V lookup: CDR1 SGHAT, CDR2 FQNNGV. This CDR3 spans 17 amino acids.

The chain couples TRBV5-1 to TRBJ2-7; the match to TRBD2 covers 10 bases. In germline, CDR1 is SGHRS, CDR2 YFSETQ. With V trimmed by 8 bases and J by 4 bases, 6 bases remained unmatched. CDR3 length: 13 residues. CDR3 sequence reads: CASRTSGDYEQYF. The CDR3 DNA reads TGCGCCAGTCGGACTAGCGGAGATTACGAGCAGTACTTC. The full variable domain, completed using reference TRBV5-1 and TRBJ2-7, is KAGVTQTPRYLIKTRGQQVTLSCSPISGHRSVSWYQQTPGQGLQFLFEYFSETQRNKGNFPGRFSGRQFSNSRSEMNVSTLELGDSALYLCASRTSGDYEQYFGPGTRLTVT.

The chain employs TRBV5-1 and TRBJ2-5, with 7 bases aligning to TRBD1. Losses at the gene ends were 2 bases for V and 1 base for J; bases not matched to a gene: 5. The CDR3 totals 15 residues. The germline CDR1 and CDR2 sequences are SGHRS and YFSETQ. CDR3 sequence reads: CASSFQTGFQETQYF. The CDR3, as DNA: TGCGCCAGCAGCTTCCAGACAGGGTTCCAAGAGACCCAGTACTTC.

This chain connects TRBV6-6 to TRBJ2-1; 8 bases line up with TRBD2. V shed 4 bases and J 3 bases; nucleotides not matched to a gene: 5. CDR3 length: 15 amino acids. CDR1 is MNHNY and CDR2 is SVGAGI in the germline V gene (reference sequence). Here the CDR3 DNA reads TGTGCCAGCAGTTCCCAGCGGGGGATCTACAATGAGCAGTTCTTC. Its protein is CASSSQRGIYNEQFF.

The chain has TRBV29-1 and TRBJ1-1; TRBD1 is a possible D gene (6 bases). The ends were cut back, 7 bases at V and 6 bases at J, with 18 bases in the middle. From germline, CDR1 is SQVTM and CDR2 ANQGSEA. CDR3 length: 13 residues. The CDR3 bases are TGCAGCGCTCAGCACAGGGAGGGGTCTGAAGCTTTCTTT. It translates to CSAQHREGSEAFF.

The chain couples TRBV2 to TRBJ2-7, with TRBD1 as a possible D gene (5 bases). From germline, CDR1 is SNHLY and CDR2 FYNNEI. The CDR3 extends over 14 amino acids. Deletions cut 4 bases from V and 2 bases from J, with 12 bases between. CDR3 sequence reads: CASSGRQLAYEQYF. The CDR3 nucleotides read TGTGCCAGCAGTGGCCGACAGCTCGCCTACGAGCAGTACTTC. Combining the CDR3 with reference TRBV2 and TRBJ2-7 gives the whole variable domain EPEVTQTPSHQVTQMGQEVILRCVPISNHLYFYWYRQILGQKVEFLVSFYNNEISEKSEIFDDQFSVERPDGSNFTLKIRSTKLEDSAMYFCASSGRQLAYEQYFGPGTRLTVT.

This chain joins TRBV28 and TRBJ1-1, with 9 nucleotides matching TRBD1. Unmatched junction bases numbered 7, after V lost 7 bases and J lost 1 base. CDR3 size: 15 residues. Germline CDR1 is MDHEN and CDR2 is SYDVKM. The CDR3 DNA follows: TGTGCCAGCAAAAGAACAGGGGGCCGGAACACTGAAGCTTTCTTT. Translating it yields CASKRTGGRNTEAFF.

The rearrangement uses TRBV5-4 and TRBJ1-1, with a weak D call TRBD1 (5 bases). V was trimmed by 6 bases and J by 4 bases, leaving 13 bases between them. The CDR3 runs 13 residues. Germline V gives CDR1 SGHNT, CDR2 YYREEE (reference sequence). Here the CDR3 reads CASTGTGTTEAFF. The CDR3 DNA is TGTGCCAGCACCGGGACTGGGACCACTGAAGCTTTCTTT.

The chain has TRBV5-1 and TRBJ2-7; possibly TRBD1 or TRBD2 for D (5 bases each). The CDR3 is 11 residues long. Trimming shortened V by 6 bases and J by 7 bases, and 11 bases separated the two germline ends. Germline V gene lookup returns CDR1 SGHRS and CDR2 YFSETQ. The CDR3 loop is CASNGREEQYV. The CDR3 coding sequence is TGCGCCAGCAACGGCAGGGAGGAGCAGTACGTC.

The V and J genes are TRBV28 and TRBJ1-6; the D is unclear. Germline assignment: CDR1 MDHEN and CDR2 SYDVKM. V lost 3 bases to trimming and J lost 7 bases, with 13 bases between them. This CDR3 comprises 15 residues. The CDR3 region has the DNA TGTGCCAGCAGTTTCGGAGGGTACCCAAATTCACCCCTCCACTTT. It encodes CASSFGGYPNSPLHF.

This chain connects TRBV5-1 to TRBJ1-3, with TRBD1 as a possible D gene (5 bases). Per germline, CDR1 SGHRS and CDR2 YFSETQ. V was clipped by 5 bases and J by 0 bases, with 12 bases between them. The CDR3 length is 15 residues. The CDR3: CASRLTGNSGNTIYF. The CDR3 DNA is TGCGCCAGCAGATTAACAGGAAACTCTGGAAACACCATATATTTT.

V usage is TRBV7-9 and J usage is TRBJ2-3; no reliable D call. The CDR3 contains 15 residues. Germline V gene sequence: CDR1 SEHNR, CDR2 FQNEAQ (reference sequence). The V gene lost 4 bases and the J gene lost 6 bases, with 17 bases spanning the gap. CDR3 protein: CASSSIGWVADTQYF. The CDR3 nucleotides read TGTGCCAGCAGCTCCATAGGTTGGGTAGCCGATACGCAGTATTTT.

The chain employs TRBV4-2 and TRBJ1-2; 11 bases agree with TRBD1. This CDR3 comprises 16 residues. The germline V gene has CDR1 LGHNA and CDR2 YNFKEQ. V was pared by 0 bases and J by 6 bases, with 6 bases of the junction left unmatched. The CDR3 reads CASSQELGTGGNGYTF. CDR3 DNA: TGTGCCAGCAGCCAAGAACTCGGGACAGGGGGAAATGGCTACACCTTC.